This TCR beta chain was captured in a study of cytomegalovirus exposure and HLA in healthy donors (dated by TCRdb to 2016 to 2017). Concerning the study at large: According to an earlier analysis of a few hundred of the donors, about 179 million T cells yielded approximately 120 million unique TCR beta sequences and about 300 Gb of sequence data. On average, around 230,000 unique TCR beta nucleotide sequences were sequenced per donor among about 400 genotyped donors of the cohort, with roughly 18% of those sequences being non-productive. Donor age, sex, ethnicity and CMV serostatus were collected together with the repertoire data. An early release covering about 600 HLA-typed donors comprised approximately 300 gigabases of sequencing data and about 90 million unique TCR sequences. Genome-wide SNP genotypes for about 65% of the roughly 700 donors were used in a later genetic analysis, which treated that subset as a discovery cohort. The aim of the study was to test whether cataloging public T cell receptors could identify signatures of past pathogen exposure. Roughly five DR-DQ haplotypes were handled as single units for association and clustering because linkage in the cohort was strong. Along with the roughly 700-subject first cohort, a separate validation cohort of over a hundred different subjects was used. In the later analysis, no new phenotypic data were used to find candidate immune exposures; instead, reliance was placed on TCR beta sequences and their occurrence across donors. High-throughput TCR immunosequencing, statistical association of individual TCRs with disease status, and machine learning were combined to predict cytomegalovirus infection status. An earlier analysis of roughly 600 of the donors used high-throughput TCR beta sequencing to judge whether each TCR beta V gene segment behaved as functional or pseudogenic. The study used immunosequencing to profile the T cell repertoires of several hundred subjects and linked those repertoires to cytomegalovirus serostatus. In a later analysis, previously published TCR beta repertoires from hundreds of donors were re-analyzed and high-resolution HLA genotyping was added so that TCR occurrence patterns could be studied. Typing coverage varied by locus: roughly 620-640 donors for A, B, C, DRB1 and DQB1; under 550 for DQA1; approximately 610 for DPA1; roughly 470 for DPB1. Every discovery cohort repertoire had been produced on one sequencing platform. Of the roughly 410 genotyped donors, 75% to 85% were placed in the genetic ancestry cluster associated with self-reported Caucasian donors. Class I and class II HLA loci were covered by the typing at four-digit resolution.

Deletion took 2 bases off V and 2 bases off J, with a span of 15 bases between the germline ends. CDR3 length: 16 amino acids, cysteine to phenylalanine. The CDR3 DNA has 48 bases and is translated from base 1. CDR1 LGHNA and CDR2 YNFKEQ are derived from the germline V gene. To note about this clone: The antigen it recognizes is unknown. There are no base qualities to consult, and no much larger clone falls within one base.

General conclusions and limits of the study: In this cohort, only TCR beta chains were sequenced, and detectable features were limited by the absence of alpha or paired-chain data. Presence/absence analyses assumed roughly uniform sequencing depth across donors, an assumption that may not hold. A few of the identified cytomegalovirus-associated TCR beta chains were confirmed in vitro to be specific for cytomegalovirus antigens. Correlated functional status among segregating V segments might be attributable to linkage disequilibrium, but an unknown experimental factor could not be ruled out. Because HLA typing was unavailable for some donors at each locus, only the typed subset was used in association tests. The earlier analysis of around 600 of the donors excluded roughly 17 rarely observed V segments, including chromosome 9 orphons, because counts were too low. The authors suggested that the approach could potentially be extended to other disease states and immunological phenotypes. In the study, 150 to 200 TCR beta chains were listed as associated with cytomegalovirus. Because the 87-base-pair reads could not distinguish some IMGT-functional V segments, including TRBV6-2 and TRBV6-3, those segments were excluded. The only immune exposure information available for the cohort was CMV serostatus. A later genetic analysis reported fewer N-insertions in productive TCRs among donors in an Asian-associated ancestry cluster than the roughly 620-donor mean. An earlier analysis of some 590 of the donors showed that most TCR beta V segments appeared in productive rearrangements either about 90% or about 30% of the time, which broadly matched IMGT annotations. Compared with equally common non-associated chains, HLA-associated TCR beta chains in a later analysis were more clonally expanded and had lower generation probabilities. According to a later analysis, most CMV-associated TCR beta chains appeared to be HLA-restricted, and the HLA associations seemed to be driven largely by CMV exposure. An association between a missense DCLRE1C variant and V-gene and J-gene trimming of TCR beta chains was found in a later genetic analysis and replicated in an independent cohort. When HLA alleles, especially DR and DQ, strongly co-occurred, TCR associations were difficult to assign to individual alleles. Across donors, most TCR sequences were observed very rarely, whereas some public TCRs were present in many individuals. A group of highly shared sequence variants was considered likely to be a technical artifact of the sequencing pipeline. A later analysis found that TCR association rates varied across HLA loci, with DRB1 alleles showing the most associated TCRs and HLA-C alleles the fewest. A further reported finding was that TCR beta sequences accurately predicted the HLA-A and HLA-B alleles for most subjects in the first cohort. The classifier was reported to diagnose cytomegalovirus status with high specificity and sensitivity in both the original and validation cohorts. Specific HLA alleles were associated with about 17,000 TCR beta sequences at a false discovery rate of 0.05 in a later analysis. Several of the top co-occurrence clusters appeared to be linked to parvovirus B19, influenza, CMV and Epstein-Barr virus, according to a later analysis.

Receptors were amplified or captured by the immunoSEQ multiplex PCR assay. For the multiplex PCR, a mixture combining 60 forward primers for TCR Vbeta segments and 13 reverse primers for TCR Jbeta segments was used. The CDR3 region of rearranged TCR beta genes was amplified from genomic DNA by a multiplex PCR assay. Amplified TCR beta libraries were sequenced as 87-base-pair reads on the Illumina HiSeq System. Concerning the study's data processing: Across the 640 or so repertoires, a later analysis counted roughly 77 million unique TCR beta chains, about 10 million of which were shared by at least two donors. A nearest-neighbor algorithm error-corrected the raw reads and collapsed the reads into unique sequences, merging closely related sequences to remove PCR and sequencing errors. CDR3 sequences were aligned to IMGT reference sequences to assign V, D and J gene segments. For a sequence to be retained, a match of at least six nucleotides was required to both a V gene segment and a J gene segment. Rearrangements were called productive when the CDR3 lacked stop codons and stayed in frame with V and J; all others were non-productive. Following IMGT convention, CDR3 was defined as the stretch from the second conserved V-encoded cysteine to the conserved J-encoded phenylalanine. The earlier analysis of 587 of the donors excluded sequences that lacked an unambiguous match to a single V gene segment. In an earlier analysis of approximately 610 of the donors, V segments were called functional above 56.7% productive rearrangements and were called segregating when the between-donor standard deviation exceeded 5%. A statistical classification framework was built to diagnose cytomegalovirus status from the catalog of TCR beta chain sequences. A later analysis assigned V and J genes by comparing TCR nucleotide sequences with IMGT/GENE-DB human TR gene sequences. Using the TCRdist pipeline, a later analysis assigned CDR3 sequences along with most-parsimonious VDJ recombination scenarios. A later analysis defined each TCR beta chain by its CDR3 amino acid sequence plus V-gene family, and excluded reads lacking a unique V-gene family. As a way to deal with suspected cross-contamination and a sequencing artifact, a later analysis dropped 450 to 700 nucleotide sequences that were highly shared and had low generation probability. In a later analysis, a clonal expansion index for each public chain was calculated from normalized within-repertoire ranks of inferred template counts. In a later analysis, generation probabilities were computed using a VDJ recombination model fitted to out-of-frame rearrangements, and the results were checked against IGoR. In a later analysis, TCR-TCR, TCR-HLA and TCR-CMV co-occurrence was scored with hypergeometric tests, and a repertoire-size bias correction was applied to TCR pairs. A later analysis estimated false discovery rates by permuting HLA or CMV assignments 20 times. In a later analysis, co-occurring TCRs were grouped using DBSCAN, and TCRdist sequence similarity was added for clustering within HLA-allele-positive subsets. Co-occurrence clustering excluded repertoires with fewer than 30,000 or more than 120,000 public chains, plus five with anomalous nucleotide sharing. Sourced from immuneACCESS, this table was stored by TCRdb with only in-frame sequences that have V and J called. A share of the clones is absent; for the studies checked, an unresolved V gene accounts for under half, and the remainder has no known explanation. V and J calls and clone size are copied from that table; D and trimming were computed from the DNA. The sample table holds around 100,000 clones, of which more than 70% were seen once. Jointly, the top ten make up approximately 3.6% of the sample.

The cohort was made up of about 670 healthy bone marrow donors. All cohort members were sampled while nominally healthy, although unrecorded immune exposures were likely present. The donor was CMV seronegative and was included in the group of 352 seronegative cohort members. Each donor provided a peripheral blood sample, and peripheral blood mononuclear cells were used for TCR beta sequencing. The Qiagen DNeasy Blood Extraction Kit was used to extract genomic DNA from the blood cell samples. The source material was PBMCs. The clonotype was recovered from a man aged 25-45 years in good health and CMV-seronegative. Recombination linked TRBV4-2 to TRBJ1-2; confidence is insufficient to name the D gene. The CDR3 reads as follows: CASSQPAPSINYGYTF. The DNA is as follows: TGTGCCAGCAGCCAACCCGCCCCCAGTATAAACTATGGCTACACCTTC.